This record looks at one T cell receptor beta chain sequence and its context. The authors' processing: Reference gene primer amplification gave estimated nucleated cell counts. Data came from immunoSEQ multiplex PCR; TCRdb stores just in-frame clones and leaves some out. The V and J calls and the clone size are those of that table, but D and trimming were determined from the DNA. The data contain 30,000 to 40,000 clones, 90% of them singletons. These data come from a study of blood T cell repertoires in COVID-19. The CDR3 is 20 amino acids. CDR1 SGHVS and CDR2 FNYEAQ come from the germline V gene. V was clipped by 5 bases and J by 0 bases, with 23 bases between them.

The sequenced sample consisted of peripheral blood. This receptor was obtained from a human donor in a cohort sampled during active COVID-19. This chain links TRBV7-6 with TRBJ2-6, with unresolved D. The CDR3 spells CASSAKMRQTFTSGANVLTF. In DNA, the CDR3 is TGTGCCAGCAGCGCAAAGATGAGGCAGACCTTTACCTCTGGGGCCAACGTCCTGACTTTC.